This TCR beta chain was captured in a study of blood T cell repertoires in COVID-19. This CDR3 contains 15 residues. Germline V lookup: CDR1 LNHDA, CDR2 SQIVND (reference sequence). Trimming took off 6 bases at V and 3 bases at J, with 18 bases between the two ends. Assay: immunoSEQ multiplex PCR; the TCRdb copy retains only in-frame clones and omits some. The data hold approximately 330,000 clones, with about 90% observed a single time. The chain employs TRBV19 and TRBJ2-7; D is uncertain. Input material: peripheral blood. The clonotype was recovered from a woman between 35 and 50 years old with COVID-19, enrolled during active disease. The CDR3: CASRKGRAGYYEQYF. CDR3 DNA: TGTGCCAGTAGAAAAGGTCGTGCAGGATACTACGAGCAGTACTTC. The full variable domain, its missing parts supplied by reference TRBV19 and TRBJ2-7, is DGGITQSPKYLFRKEGQNVTLSCEQNLNHDAMYWYRQDPGQGLRLIYYSQIVNDFQKGDIAEGYSVSREKKESFPLTVTSAQKNPTAFYLCASRKGRAGYYEQYFGPGTRLTVT.